The 30 T cell receptor beta chains reported below all come from one sample, sequenced in a study of regulatory T cells in long-lasting Graves disease. Time point defined: newly diagnosed GD, antithyroid drugs for less than 3 months. The TCR library was prepared using RNA isolated from PBMCs. CDR3 regions were amplified by Arm-PCR using iRepertoire HTBI primers to build TCR beta libraries. TCRdb redid the calling of the multiplex PCR reads with MiXCR, one entry per CDR3 protein. The sample carries about 360,000 distinct CDR3 sequences, roughly 16% recorded once. The sample was also linked to a second study, of T cells in Graves' hyperthyroidism and ophthalmopathy.

The material was peripheral blood mononuclear cells (PBMCs), obtained at new diagnosis, from a patient treated with antithyroid drugs. The receptors stem from a young woman with Graves disease.

This clonotype was seen a few times. This chain connects TRBV4-1 to TRBJ2-1; 7 bases are a match to TRBD2. Trimming removed 1 base from V and 3 bases from J; junction bases left unmatched: 9. This CDR3 contains 17 residues. Germline V CDR1 and CDR2: MGHRA, YSYEKL. CDR3 nucleotides: TGCGCCAGCAGCCAAGTCTTGCGTGGGAGGGACTACAATGAGCAGTTCTTC. Encoded protein: CASSQVLRGRDYNEQFF.

This clonotype was observed at least ten times. The rearrangement uses TRBV6-1 and TRBJ2-3; 10 bases are shared with TRBD1. The germline gives CDR1 MNHNS, CDR2 SASEGT. The CDR3 extends over 14 amino acids. V shed 8 bases, J shed 2 bases, and the junction held 4 bases outside the gene matches. CDR3 coding DNA: TGTGCCAGCGGGGACAGGGGCCCCACAGATACGCAGTATTTT. It specifies CASGDRGPTDTQYF.

The CDR3 protein is CASSLFGGMGTDTQYF. Written as DNA, the CDR3 is TGTGCCAGCAGCTTATTTGGGGGAATGGGCACAGATACGCAGTATTTT. The chain recombines TRBV7-3 with TRBJ2-3; tentatively, D is TRBD1 or TRBD2 (5 bases each). Per germline, CDR1 SGHTA and CDR2 FQGTGA. The CDR3 loop spans 16 amino acids. V lost 2 bases and J lost 1, with 13 bases in between.

This clonotype was detected many times. This chain connects TRBV7-9 to TRBJ2-1, with 8 bases aligning to TRBD1. The CDR3 is 16 residues long. Germline values: CDR1 SEHNR, CDR2 FQNEAQ (reference sequence). V dropped 1 base and J dropped 5; count of bases not matched to a gene: 7. The CDR3 is CASSLEGTGGNNEQFF. The CDR3 region has the DNA TGTGCCAGCAGCTTAGAGGGGACAGGAGGGAACAATGAGCAGTTCTTC.

This clonotype was found many times. The chain links TRBV28 to TRBJ2-7; D perhaps matches TRBD1 (6 bases). The CDR3 length is 15 residues. Germline CDR1 reads MDHEN; CDR2 reads SYDVKM. V dropped 5 bases and J dropped 3 bases, with 17 bases sitting between them. The CDR3 DNA follows: TGTGCCAGCAGTCCCCGATTTAGGGGGAACTACGAGCAGTACTTC. Amino acids: CASSPRFRGNYEQYF.

This clonotype came up a few times. This rearrangement joins TRBV4-1 to TRBJ2-1; D uncertain. There are 15 residues in the CDR3. Germline V gene data show CDR1 as MGHRA and CDR2 as YSYEKL. V dropped 6 bases and J dropped 1 base, with 13 bases sitting between them. Written as DNA, the CDR3 is TGCGCCAGCAGGTTGACATTAGGGTCCTACAATGAGCAGTTCTTC. Its translation is CASRLTLGSYNEQFF.

The V call is TRBV7-9, the J call TRBJ2-7; no clear D gene. The CDR3 loop spans 13 amino acids. V was cut by 1 base and J by 7 bases, with 11 bases left in between. CDR1 is SEHNR and CDR2 is FQNEAQ in the germline V gene (reference sequence). CDR3 sequence (DNA): TGTGCCAGCAGCTTAGGTTCCTACAATGAGCAGTACTTC. It codes for CASSLGSYNEQYF.

Ten or more counts support this clonotype. The rearrangement uses TRBV20-1 and TRBJ2-7; no reliable D call. The CDR3 covers 14 residues. Trimming stripped 6 bases from V and 4 bases from J, with 19 bases between. The germline gives CDR1 DFQATT, CDR2 SNEGSKA (reference sequence). The CDR3 coding sequence is TGCAGTGCGGGGATGGGATCCGGCGGTTACGAGCAGTACTTC. Translation gives CSAGMGSGGYEQYF.

At least ten counts were recorded for this clonotype. This chain joins TRBV20-1 and TRBJ1-1; D gene uncertain. This CDR3 comprises 13 residues. Trimming left V 3 bases short and J 0 bases short, with 8 bases between. Germline V CDR1 and CDR2: DFQATT, SNEGSKA (reference sequence). CDR3 DNA: TGCAGTGCTAGTAACAGTTTGAACACTGAAGCTTTCTTT. Translated, it gives CSASNSLNTEAFF.

This clonotype was recorded once. A read error is likely here: a far larger clone is one base away. The conserved final phenylalanine or tryptophan is absent from the CDR3, which likely points to a read error. The V and J genes are TRBV7-2 and TRBJ2-7; 10 nucleotides line up with TRBD2. CDR3 length: 14 residues. The junction had 5 bases not matched to a gene; V was cut back by 5 bases and J by 4 bases. CDR1 is SGHTA, CDR2 FQGNSA, per germline. CDR3 protein: CASSLHSGRYEQYL. The CDR3 bases are TGTGCCAGCAGCCTCCATAGCGGGAGGTACGAGCAGTACCTC.

This clonotype was seen at least ten times. This chain links TRBV5-1 with TRBJ2-2; TRBD1 agrees at 8 bases. The CDR3 is 15 residues long. V shed 4 bases and J 4 bases; nucleotides not matched to a gene: 6. Germline V gives CDR1 SGHRS, CDR2 YFSETQ. This chain's CDR3 is CASSQGQVITGELFF. DNA for the CDR3: TGCGCCAGCAGCCAGGGACAGGTTATCACCGGGGAGCTGTTTTTT.

This clonotype was detected many times. The rearrangement links TRBV6-5 to TRBJ2-1; 8 nucleotides agree with TRBD2. The CDR3 is 15 residues long. With 4 bases clipped from V and 4 bases from J, the junction kept 6 bases outside the gene matches. Looked up from germline, CDR1 is MNHEY and CDR2 is SVGAGI. DNA of the CDR3: TGTGCCAGCAGTTCGACTAGCGCCTATTACAATGAGCAGTTCTTC. Its translation: CASSSTSAYYNEQFF.

This clonotype was seen ten or more times. The chain links TRBV7-2 to TRBJ2-3, with 8 bases fitting TRBD2. Germline loops: CDR1 SGHTA, CDR2 FQGNSA. Losses at the gene ends were 4 bases for V and 0 bases for J; bases not matched to a gene: 3. The CDR3 has 15 amino acids. CDR3 sequence (DNA): TGTGCCAGCAGCTCTAGCGGGCCTAGCACAGATACGCAGTATTTT. It specifies CASSSSGPSTDTQYF. Supplemented by reference TRBV7-2 and TRBJ2-3, the full variable domain reads GAGVSQSPSNKVTEKGKDVELRCDPISGHTALYWYRQSLGQGLEFLIYFQGNSAPDKSGLPSDRFSAERTGGSVSTLTIQRTQQEDSAVYLCASSSSGPSTDTQYFGPGTRLTVL.

This chain connects TRBV18 to TRBJ2-3, with 9 bases aligning to TRBD1. The CDR3 has 13 residues. Germline CDR1 reads KGHSH; CDR2 reads LQKENI. The trim removed 8 bases at V and 6 bases at J, leaving 6 bases unmatched. This CDR3 is CASPGTGKDTQYF. CDR3 coding DNA: TGTGCCAGCCCCGGGACAGGGAAGGATACGCAGTATTTT.

This clonotype was counted a few times. The chain has TRBV6-5 and TRBJ2-2; D possibly corresponds to TRBD1 (5 bases). This CDR3 is built from 15 residues. Germline CDR1 reads MNHEY; CDR2 reads SVGAGI. The V gene lost 2 bases and the J gene lost 7 bases, with 14 bases spanning the gap. This chain's CDR3 is CASSYGAGSGGELFF. DNA for the CDR3: TGTGCCAGCAGTTACGGGGCAGGGTCGGGCGGGGAGCTGTTTTTT.

V gene TRBV19 combines with J gene TRBJ2-5; TRBD1 is a possible D gene (6 bases). The V gene's germline CDR1 is LNHDA and CDR2 SQIVND (reference sequence). V dropped 5 bases and J dropped 0 bases, with 10 bases sitting between them. The CDR3 sequence is 14 residues long. The CDR3 here is CASSASGDQETQYF. The CDR3 DNA reads TGTGCCAGTAGTGCCTCAGGGGACCAAGAGACCCAGTACTTC.

This clonotype was found many times. This sequence joins TRBV6-2 or TRBV6-3 and TRBJ2-1; 9 nucleotides align to TRBD2. Germline CDR1 reads MNHEY; CDR2 reads SVGEGT. V shed 8 bases and J 3 bases; nucleotides not matched to a gene: 5. CDR3 length equals 14 residues. The CDR3 region has the DNA TGTGCCAGCGGGCAGCGGGGGGACTACAATGAGCAGTTCTTC. Translated: CASGQRGDYNEQFF.

This clonotype was seen repeatedly, ten times or more. The CDR3 loop reads CASSSRGKGTDDVRNQPQHF. CDR3 DNA sequence: TGTGCCAGTAGTTCCAGAGGAAAGGGAACAGATGACGTACGCAATCAGCCCCAGCATTTT. The rearrangement links TRBV19 to TRBJ1-5; D unclear. Trimming pared 5 bases from V and 2 bases from J, leaving 28 bases between. The CDR3 is made up of 20 amino acids. Per the germline V gene, CDR1 is LNHDA and CDR2 is SQIVND (reference sequence).

The chain uses TRBV19 and TRBJ1-5; possible D gene TRBD1, 5 bases. Trimming took 9 bases from V and 5 from J, leaving 14 bases between them. Germline V gene lookup returns CDR1 LNHDA and CDR2 SQIVND (reference sequence). This CDR3 has 13 amino acids. CDR3 protein: CASGRAFDQPQHF. DNA of the CDR3: TGTGCCAGCGGCAGGGCATTCGATCAGCCCCAGCATTTT.

This chain connects TRBV18 to TRBJ2-3; D gene unclear. Trimming stripped 7 bases from V and 1 base from J, with 6 bases between. Per germline, CDR1 KGHSH and CDR2 LQKENI. This CDR3 contains 12 residues. The CDR3 spells CASYQGTDTQYF. CDR3 coding DNA: TGTGCCAGCTACCAGGGCACAGATACGCAGTATTTT.

This clonotype was counted ten times or more. The V gene is TRBV20-1, the J gene TRBJ1-5, with 8 bases matching TRBD1. Germline V CDR1 and CDR2: DFQATT, SNEGSKA (reference sequence). This CDR3 spans 12 amino acids. V lost 7 bases to trimming and J lost 7 bases; unmatched junction nucleotides: 6. The CDR3 sequence: CSVMTGDQPQHF. In nucleotides, the CDR3 is TGCAGTGTAATGACAGGGGACCAGCCCCAGCATTTT.

This clonotype has more than one count but fewer than ten. The rearrangement uses TRBV28 and TRBJ2-7; 12 bases align to TRBD2. Germline V CDR1 and CDR2: MDHEN, SYDVKM. This CDR3 contains 14 residues. With 5 bases clipped from V and 12 bases from J, the junction kept 11 bases outside the gene matches. The DNA for the CDR3 is TGTGCCAGCAGTCTTCCTAGCGGGGGGGCCCGCGGGTACTTC. Its translation: CASSLPSGGARGYF.

This chain connects TRBV2 to TRBJ1-5; D is undetermined. V lost 6 bases, J lost 8 bases, and 11 bases lay in between. This CDR3 region has 12 residues. Germline lookup yields CDR1 SNHLY and CDR2 FYNNEI. CDR3 nucleotide sequence: TGTGCCAGCAGGACTAGATGGGAGCCCCAGCATTTT. It yields the protein CASRTRWEPQHF.

The chain joins TRBV2 to TRBJ1-1, with 7 positions matching TRBD1. The V gene end was trimmed by 6 bases and the J gene end by 3 bases; junction bases not matched to a gene: 7. The CDR3 is 14 residues long. CDR1 is SNHLY and CDR2 is FYNNEI in the germline V gene. The CDR3 loop reads CASSKDRPDTEAFF. The CDR3 bases are TGTGCCAGCAGCAAGGACAGGCCGGACACTGAAGCTTTCTTT.

On this clonotype itself: The junction departs from germline at one end; a sequencing error may be responsible. This chain joins TRBV4-1 and TRBJ1-1; D gene uncertain. CDR3 length: 13 amino acids. Germline lookup yields CDR1 MGHRA and CDR2 YSYEKL. The CDR3 loop is CASSQDESSEGFF. The CDR3 nucleotides are TGCGCCAGCAGCCAAGATGAATCGAGTGAAGGTTTCTTT.

This clonotype was detected only a few times. The V and J genes are TRBV7-9 and TRBJ2-2; weak D call: TRBD1 (5 bases). This CDR3 region has 12 residues. V was shortened by 6 bases and J by 6 bases, with 8 bases between the two germline ends. The germline CDR1 and CDR2 sequences are SEHNR and FQNEAQ (reference sequence). CDR3 sequence: CASRSGPGELFF. DNA of the CDR3: TGTGCCAGCAGATCAGGGCCCGGGGAGCTGTTTTTT.

The chain joins TRBV7-2 to TRBJ2-4; possible D gene TRBD2, 6 bases. The CDR3 loop spans 16 amino acids. V was clipped by 4 bases and J by 0 bases, with 13 bases between them. Per the germline V gene, CDR1 is SGHTA and CDR2 is FQGNSA. This chain's CDR3 is CASSSVLAAAKNIQYF. CDR3 coding DNA: TGTGCCAGCAGCTCAGTACTAGCAGCAGCCAAAAACATTCAGTACTTC.

This clonotype has a count of ten or more. The V and J genes are TRBV6-5 and TRBJ1-1; D uncertain. V lost 2 bases and J 1 base, leaving 5 bases between the germline ends. The CDR3 runs 13 residues. Germline CDR1 and CDR2: MNHEY and SVGAGI. In DNA, the CDR3 is TGTGCCAGCAGTTACGCGGGGAACACTGAAGCTTTCTTT. Residues: CASSYAGNTEAFF.

This chain links TRBV19 with TRBJ1-5, with a weak D call TRBD1 (5 bases). V lost 7 bases and J 0 bases, leaving 13 bases between the germline ends. Germline loops: CDR1 LNHDA, CDR2 SQIVND (reference sequence). The length of the CDR3 is 15 residues. The CDR3 nucleotides are TGTGCCAGTAACCACCAGGGCTATAGCAATCAGCCCCAGCATTTT. Translation gives CASNHQGYSNQPQHF.

This clonotype was picked up many times. This rearrangement joins TRBV7-2 to TRBJ2-7, with D perhaps TRBD2 (5 bases). Trimming pared 5 bases from V and 0 bases from J, leaving 11 bases between. Germline loops: CDR1 SGHTA, CDR2 FQGNSA. The CDR3 contains 14 residues. The CDR3: CASSVAGGSYEQYF. CDR3 in DNA: TGTGCCAGCAGCGTGGCGGGTGGCTCCTACGAGCAGTACTTC.